This is a list of T cell receptor beta chains from one sample in a study of identical twins. TCRdb reanalysed the 5' RACE reads using MiXCR and keeps one entry per CDR3 protein. The sample has about 470,000 distinct CDR3 sequences, less than 25% seen once. These data also featured in a second study, about T cells expressing NK-cell markers.

The specimen was CD4+ T cells sorted from blood. Receptors originate from a woman younger than 30 in good health. The CDR3 runs from the conserved cysteine through the conserved F or W. Each record gives: V gene, D gene, J gene, clone size, CDR3 DNA, CDR3 protein. A D gene is named only where the DNA matches it firmly. Clone size is stated in some rows and not others, as once, few, many or a class when expanded.

>TRBV7-2|.|TRBJ2-7|few
TGTGCCAGCAGCTATGGGACGTACGGCGAGCAGTACTTC
CASSYGTYGEQYF
>TRBV5-1|TRBD1|TRBJ2-5|few
TGCGCCAGCAGCTTGGGCAGGGGGCAGGGAGAGACCCAGTACTTC
CASSLGRGQGETQYF
>TRBV20-1|.|TRBJ2-5|.
TGCAGTGCTAGAGAGGGGATTCTGCTGGAGACCCAGTACTTC
CSAREGILLETQYF
>TRBV15|.|TRBJ2-7|few
TGTGCCACCAGCAGGAACCCAGGGGATGAGCAGTACTTC
CATSRNPGDEQYF
>TRBV21-1|.|TRBJ1-1|.
TGTGCCAGCAGCGGGCCTGGACACAACACTGAAGCTTTCTTT
CASSGPGHNTEAFF
>TRBV4-3|TRBD1|TRBJ1-2|few
TGCGCCAGCAGCCAAGATGACAGGGTAGCCTACACCTTC
CASSQDDRVAYTF
>TRBV5-6|TRBD2|TRBJ2-7|.
TGTGCCAGCAGCCATGGGACTAGCGGTTCCTACGAGCAGTACTTC
CASSHGTSGSYEQYF
>TRBV12-3/TRBV12-4|TRBD1|TRBJ1-4|.
TGTACCAGCAGTTTAGTGTCCCTTCGACAGGGCGGTGAAAAACTGTTTTTT
CTSSLVSLRQGGEKLFF
>TRBV25-1|.|TRBJ2-3|.
TGTGCCAGCAGTGCCCCAATGGGGACCCGCACAGATACGCAGTATTTT
CASSAPMGTRTDTQYF
>TRBV12-3/TRBV12-4|.|TRBJ2-1|.
TGTGCCATTCACAAGGCGGGGACTGAGCAGTTCTTC
CAIHKAGTEQFF
>TRBV5-1|.|TRBJ2-3|few
TGCGCCAGCAGCTTGGAAGCGCCCGGGCTCACAGATACGCAGTATTTT
CASSLEAPGLTDTQYF
>TRBV7-2|.|TRBJ2-7|.
TGTGCCAACAGCTTAGTTGCGACAGTTACCTACGAGCAGTACTTC
CANSLVATVTYEQYF
>TRBV4-1|.|TRBJ2-2|few
TGCGCCAGCAGCCAACTCGCGGGGTACACCGGGGAGCTGTTTTTT
CASSQLAGYTGELFF
>TRBV6-2/TRBV6-3|TRBD1|TRBJ1-1|few
TGTGCCAGCAGGGAAACCGACAGGGTGAACACTGAAGCTTTCTTT
CASRETDRVNTEAFF
>TRBV12-5|TRBD1|TRBJ2-3|.
TGTGCTAGTGGTAACCGGGACAGGGAAGATACGCAGTATTTT
CASGNRDREDTQYF
>TRBV10-3|.|TRBJ2-3|few
TGTGCCACCCGGGGCCCTGGGGGAGATACGCAGTATTTT
CATRGPGGDTQYF
>TRBV2|.|TRBJ2-1|few
TGTGCCAGCAGGCCTTTCCAAGGGCCGCATGAGCAGTTCTTC
CASRPFQGPHEQFF
>TRBV6-1|TRBD2|TRBJ2-3|few
TGTGCCAGCAGAATAGCGGGAGGGGGAGATACGCAGTATTTT
CASRIAGGGDTQYF
>TRBV7-2|.|TRBJ2-1|few
TGTGCCAGCAGCCCGGCGACGGGGCCCTACAATGAGCAGTTCTTC
CASSPATGPYNEQFF
>TRBV7-9|.|TRBJ1-2|few
TGTGCCAGCAGCTCGATCTCTGGCGGCTACACCTTC
CASSSISGGYTF
>TRBV5-1|.|TRBJ2-7|.
TGCGCCAGCAGCTTGTTCTGGGGCGGCGCTTGGGAGCAGTACTTC
CASSLFWGGAWEQYF
>TRBV6-2/TRBV6-3|.|TRBJ2-5|.
TGTGCCAGCAGTTTACGGTGGGCCCTACAAGAGACCCAGTACTTC
CASSLRWALQETQYF
>TRBV12-3/TRBV12-4|.|TRBJ2-1|many
TGTGCCAGCGGGGGGTACAATGAGCAGTTCTTC
CASGGYNEQFF